Following are 17 T cell receptor beta chains from one sample sequenced in a study of blood T cell repertoires in COVID-19. Assay used: immunoSEQ multiplex PCR; TCRdb lists only in-frame clones, some missing. There are approximately 500,000 clones in the sample; about 88% occur only once, and 7.8% lies in the top ten. The material sequenced was peripheral blood. Source of these receptors: a woman aged 45-65 years with COVID-19, enrolled during active disease.

The J gene is TRBJ1-1, the V gene TRBV13; no clear D gene. The V and J ends lost 2 bases and 0 bases respectively, with 7 bases between them. Germline V gene sequence: CDR1 PRHDT, CDR2 FYEKMQ (reference sequence). CDR3 length equals 14 residues. The CDR3 loop is CASSLLGMNTEAFF. The CDR3 DNA reads as TGTGCCAGCAGCTTACTAGGAATGAACACTGAAGCTTTCTTT.

The V and J genes are TRBV6-5 and TRBJ2-7; D is perhaps TRBD1 (6 bases). The CDR3 consists of 14 residues. The V end lost 6 bases, the J end lost 0 bases, and 12 bases lay between the germline ends. CDR1 MNHEY and CDR2 SVGAGI come from the germline V gene. CDR3 amino acids: CASSRGHRSYEQYF. The CDR3 nucleotides are TGTGCCAGCAGCCGGGGACACCGCTCCTACGAGCAGTACTTC.

The gene calls are TRBV29-1 and TRBJ2-7; D possibly corresponds to TRBD1 (5 bases). The germline V gene has CDR1 SQVTM and CDR2 ANQGSEA. There are 12 residues in the CDR3. V gave up 7 bases and J gave up 1 base, with 11 bases separating them. The CDR3 DNA reads TGCAGCGCTAAGGACACGTCCTACGAGCAGTACTTC. Protein: CSAKDTSYEQYF.

The chain has TRBV19 and TRBJ2-1; 10 bases fit TRBD2. Germline V gives CDR1 LNHDA, CDR2 SQIVND (reference sequence). The CDR3 has 15 residues. V gave up 6 bases and J gave up 8 bases; unmatched junction bases: 10. In nucleotides, the CDR3 is TGTGCCAGTAGCCCTAGCGGGGGAGTCTGGCATGAGCAGTTCTTC. It specifies CASSPSGGVWHEQFF.

The DNA for the CDR3 is TGTGCCAGTAGTGGGGGACTCAGGGAGACCCAGTACTTC. Protein sequence: CASSGGLRETQYF. The V and J genes are TRBV19 and TRBJ2-5; D perhaps matches TRBD2 (6 bases). Germline values: CDR1 LNHDA, CDR2 SQIVND (reference sequence). The CDR3 spans 13 residues. The V end lost 5 bases, the J end lost 5 bases, and 12 bases lay between the germline ends.

The rearrangement joins TRBV5-1 to TRBJ2-7; TRBD1 matches 10 bases. Trimming cost V 4 bases and J 4 bases; bases outside gene matches: 11. This CDR3 has 16 amino acids. The germline CDR1 and CDR2 sequences are SGHRS and YFSETQ. CDR3 loop: CASSPAPGTGAYEQYF. DNA of the CDR3: TGCGCCAGCAGCCCGGCCCCCGGGACAGGGGCTTACGAGCAGTACTTC.

The rearrangement uses TRBV5-1 and TRBJ2-5; TRBD2 matches at 7 bases. The germline CDR1 and CDR2 sequences are SGHRS and YFSETQ. The CDR3 is 16 residues long. Trimming at V came to 4 bases and at J to 1 base, leaving 10 bases not matched to a gene. The CDR3 reads CASSPVGGGVQETQYF. In DNA form, the CDR3 reads TGCGCCAGCAGCCCGGTGGGCGGGGGAGTCCAAGAGACCCAGTACTTC. The full variable domain, in which reference TRBV5-1 and TRBJ2-5 provide the parts outside the CDR3, is KAGVTQTPRYLIKTRGQQVTLSCSPISGHRSVSWYQQTPGQGLQFLFEYFSETQRNKGNFPGRFSGRQFSNSRSEMNVSTLELGDSALYLCASSPVGGGVQETQYFGPGTRLLVL.

The chain employs TRBV19 and TRBJ2-3, with 11 positions matching TRBD2. This CDR3 has 16 amino acids. Trimming took 5 bases from V and 3 from J; bases not matched to a gene: 7. Germline CDR1 and CDR2: LNHDA and SQIVND (reference sequence). CDR3 sequence: CASSFEASGGTDTQYF. CDR3 DNA: TGTGCCAGTAGTTTCGAGGCTAGCGGGGGGACAGATACGCAGTATTTT.

The genes are TRBV11-2 and TRBJ2-1; 12 bases align to TRBD2. V shed 3 bases and J 2 bases; nucleotides not matched to a gene: 8. Germline V gives CDR1 SGHAT, CDR2 FQNNGV. This CDR3 contains 18 residues. This CDR3 reads CASSFPSGGALTYNEQFF. In DNA, the CDR3 is TGTGCCAGCAGCTTCCCTAGCGGGGGGGCCCTAACCTACAATGAGCAGTTCTTC.

The CDR3 protein is CASSEGQGIGGYTF. CDR3 bases: TGCGCCAGCAGCGAGGGACAGGGTATTGGTGGCTACACCTTC. The chain uses TRBV5-1 and TRBJ1-2; 9 bases line up with TRBD1. Germline V gene data show CDR1 as SGHRS and CDR2 as YFSETQ. Trimming took 4 bases from V and 7 from J; bases not matched to a gene: 8. The CDR3 runs 14 residues.

The chain recombines TRBV3-1 (or the pseudogene TRBV3-2) with TRBJ2-2; the D is unclear. Trimming stripped 5 bases from V and 7 bases from J, with 11 bases between. The CDR3 consists of 13 residues. The V gene's germline CDR1 is LGHDT and CDR2 YNNKEL (reference sequence). The CDR3 DNA reads TGTGCCAGCAGCTGGCGAGGTGACGGGGAGCTGTTTTTT. Residues: CASSWRGDGELFF.

The count of this clone is one. The rearrangement links TRBV9 to TRBJ1-1, with 9 bases matching TRBD1. This CDR3 spans 17 amino acids. The germline V gene has CDR1 SGDLS and CDR2 YYNGEE. The J segment lost 0 bases and the V segment lost 4 bases, leaving 10 bases of the junction unmatched. The CDR3 is CASSLPGTGKVNTEAFF. The DNA of the CDR3 is TGTGCCAGCAGCCTTCCCGGGACAGGGAAGGTGAACACTGAAGCTTTCTTT.

This clone has just one count. The chain couples TRBV3-1 (or the pseudogene TRBV3-2) to TRBJ1-5; no clear D gene. The V gene lost 4 bases and the J gene lost 1 base, with 8 bases spanning the gap. CDR1 and CDR2 (germline): LGHDT, YNNKEL (reference sequence). The CDR3 covers 14 residues. CDR3 sequence (DNA): TGTGCCAGCAGCCCCCAGGTGAGCAATCAGCCCCAGCATTTT. This codes for CASSPQVSNQPQHF.

The chain links TRBV27 to TRBJ1-2; 7 positions match TRBD1. With 0 bases clipped from V and 4 bases from J, the junction kept 2 bases outside the gene matches. This CDR3 has 14 amino acids. The germline V gene encodes CDR1 MNHEY and CDR2 SMNVEV (reference sequence). DNA for the CDR3: TGTGCCAGCAGTTTATCAGGGACAGTCTATGGCTACACCTTC. Translated, it gives CASSLSGTVYGYTF.

This chain uses TRBV5-1 with TRBJ2-3; D is unclear. The CDR3 length is 14 residues. V was trimmed by 0 bases and J by 4 bases, leaving 9 bases between them. CDR1 SGHRS and CDR2 YFSETQ come from the germline V gene. In DNA form, the CDR3 reads TGCGCCAGCAGCTTGGGGTCGGGTCCAGATACGCAGTATTTT. Its translation: CASSLGSGPDTQYF.

V and J are TRBV9 and TRBJ1-2; a weak D match, TRBD1 (6 bases). This CDR3 is 15 amino acids long. CDR1 is SGDLS and CDR2 is YYNGEE in the germline V gene. V lost 1 base and J lost 3, with 13 bases in between. The CDR3 coding sequence is TGTGCCAGCAGCGTAATCGGGGGGCTCGACTATGGCTACACCTTC. Translating gives CASSVIGGLDYGYTF.

The chain recombines TRBV24-1 with TRBJ2-3, with 9 bases fitting TRBD1. The CDR3 is made up of 13 amino acids. Germline V gene data show CDR1 as KGHDR and CDR2 as SFDVKD. With V trimmed by 8 bases and J by 4 bases, 3 bases remained unmatched. The CDR3 protein is CATTRTGADTQYF. The DNA for the CDR3 is TGTGCCACCACCAGGACAGGGGCAGATACGCAGTATTTT.